Following are 30 T cell receptor beta chains from one sample sequenced in a study of tumor-infiltrating lymphocytes in primary liver carcinoma. The investigators made TCR beta cDNA from roughly 0.45 ug total RNA, using a constant-region primer. Library construction for TCR beta comprised three nested multiplex PCR rounds performed with slightly modified ARM-PCR. For around 10 cycles apiece, the opening two PCR rounds ran with TRBV1-TRBV30 forward primers and a C-beta reverse primer. TCRdb analysed the multiplex PCR reads with MiXCR anew, one entry per CDR3 protein. The repertoire has 110,000 or so distinct CDR3 sequences, about four fifths of them found once; the top ten carry about 20%. Co-extraction of RNA and DNA was performed on roughly 20-33 mg of unsorted bulk tissue. Sequencing input: liver tumor tissue from sampling region 3. Subset here: tumor region T3, left-lateral pole. Receptors were obtained from a middle-aged man with primary liver carcinoma and hepatitis B virus infection.

The chain has TRBV6-2 or TRBV6-3 and TRBJ2-3, with no clear D. Germline CDR1 is MNHEY and CDR2 is SVGEGT. The CDR3 has 12 residues. V lost 4 bases and J lost 8, with 10 bases in between. CDR3 nucleotides: TGTGCCAGCAGTTTTAGCACAAGTACGCAGTATTTT. Its translation is CASSFSTSTQYF.

This clonotype is a singleton in its sample. The chain recombines TRBV11-2 with TRBJ2-5, with D tentatively TRBD1 (5 bases). The CDR3 totals 15 residues. V was clipped by 5 bases and J by 9 bases, with 22 bases between them. Per the germline V gene, CDR1 is SGHAT and CDR2 is FQNNGV. The CDR3 region is CASSPRSAPGFAQYF. The CDR3 DNA sequence: TGTGCCAGCAGCCCCCGGTCAGCCCCAGGGTTTGCCCAGTACTTC.

Remarks on this clonotype: A much bigger clone sits one base away, suggesting this may be a read error. This chain connects TRBV2 to TRBJ1-6, with D unresolved. V gave up 8 bases and J gave up 7 bases, with 9 bases separating them. The CDR3 has 12 amino acids. Looked up from germline, CDR1 is SNHLY and CDR2 is FYNNEI. The CDR3 is CASGRTNSPLHF. CDR3 DNA: TGTGCCAGCGGGCGTACCAATTCACCCCTCCACTTT.

V usage is TRBV12-3 or TRBV12-4 and J usage is TRBJ1-5; weak D call: TRBD1 (5 bases). V was trimmed by 6 bases and J by 3 bases, leaving 15 bases between them. This CDR3 has 15 amino acids. In nucleotides, the CDR3 is TGTGCCAGCAGGCCGGGGACCTCTAACAATCAGCCCCAGCATTTT. This translates into CASRPGTSNNQPQHF.

As to this clonotype: One end of the junction varies from germline; a read error may be responsible. The chain is built from TRBV6-5 and TRBJ2-1, with 9 bases aligning to TRBD1. Germline lookup yields CDR1 MNHEY and CDR2 SVGAGI. The CDR3 has 17 residues. The CDR3 DNA is TGTGCCAACAGTGACCGATACGGGACAGGGCTATACAATGAGCAGTTCTTC. Its translation: CANSDRYGTGLYNEQFF.

The table lists this clonotype with a few counts. One end of the junction varies from germline; a read error may be responsible. This chain joins TRBV11-1 and TRBJ2-2; D is perhaps TRBD1 (5 bases). The CDR3 sequence is 13 residues long. The germline CDR1 and CDR2 sequences are SGHAT and FQDESV (reference sequence). CDR3 bases: TGTGCCAGCAGCCTTTGGGGCACCGGTGAGCTGTTTTTT. This encodes CASSLWGTGELFF.

This clonotype was counted a single time. The rearrangement links TRBV29-1 to TRBJ2-7; 15 bases match TRBD2. Germline V gene sequence: CDR1 SQVTM, CDR2 ANQGSEA. Germline trimming cut 6 bases from V and 6 bases from J; bases unmatched to any gene: 6. The CDR3 is 14 residues long. The CDR3 DNA reads as TGCAGCGTCGCGGGACTAGCGGGAGGTGTCGAGCAGTACTTC. Encoded protein: CSVAGLAGGVEQYF.

In regard to this clonotype: At one end, the junction sequence differs from germline, possibly due to a read error. The gene calls are TRBV5-4 and TRBJ2-1; possibly TRBD2 for D (5 bases). CDR3 length: 14 amino acids. The germline gives CDR1 SGHNT, CDR2 YYREEE (reference sequence). The CDR3 region is CASNLGNGNNEQLF. CDR3 in DNA: TGTGCCAGCAACCTTGGAAACGGGAACAATGAGCAGTTATTC.

The chain recombines TRBV28 with TRBJ1-1; TRBD1 matches 7 bases. This CDR3 is 15 amino acids long. Per germline, CDR1 MDHEN and CDR2 SYDVKM. As DNA, the CDR3 is TGTGCAAGAAGTTTAAGACAGGGACGAAACACTGAAGCTTTCTTT. Protein: CARSLRQGRNTEAFF.

Notes on this clonotype: No conserved phenylalanine or tryptophan is present at the end of the CDR3, so a read error is the likely explanation. The chain couples TRBV6-5 to TRBJ2-1; 8 bases agree with TRBD2. In germline, CDR1 is MNHEY, CDR2 SVGAGI. The junction had 4 bases not matched to a gene; V was cut back by 4 bases and J by 2 bases. The CDR3 is 15 amino acids. CDR3 sequence reads: CASSLREVPYNEQFI. In DNA form, the CDR3 reads TGTGCCAGCAGTTTGCGGGAGGTCCCCTACAATGAGCAGTTCATC.

Note on this clonotype: Relative to the germline gene, one junction end is altered; a read error may explain this. The rearrangement links TRBV11-1 to TRBJ2-7; D perhaps matches TRBD1 (5 bases). The CDR3 totals 13 residues. CDR1 and CDR2 (germline): SGHAT, FQDESV (reference sequence). The CDR3 nucleotides read TGTGCCAGCAAGGGGAAGCTATCCTACGAGCAATACTTC. Translated: CASKGKLSYEQYF.

With respect to this clonotype: Sequence at one end of the junction differs from germline and may be a read error. The chain is built from TRBV6-2 or TRBV6-3 and TRBJ2-7, with D maybe TRBD1 (6 bases). The CDR3 is 14 residues long. Germline V gene data show CDR1 as MNHEY and CDR2 as SVGEGT. CDR3 sequence (DNA): TGTGTCAGCAGCCTCGGGAACAGGGCCCACGAGCAGTACTTC. Translating gives CVSSLGNRAHEQYF.

Of note for this clonotype: Compared with germline, one end of the junction differs, possibly owing to a read error. The rearrangement links TRBV11-2 to TRBJ1-5, with D possibly being TRBD1 (6 bases). The CDR3 is made up of 17 amino acids. Germline V gene lookup returns CDR1 SGHAT and CDR2 FQNNGV. CDR3 protein: CASCLVGVTGSNQSQHF. CDR3 nucleotides: TGTGCCAGCTGCTTAGTAGGGGTAACAGGGAGTAATCAGTCCCAGCATTTT. Full variable domain (missing parts from reference TRBV11-2 and TRBJ1-5): EAGVAQSPRYKIIEKRQSVAFWCNPISGHATLYWYQQILGQGPKLLIQFQNNGVVDDSQLPKDRFSAERLKGVDSTLKIQPAKLEDSAVYLCASCLVGVTGSNQSQHFGDGTRLSIL.

The V call is TRBV4-3, the J call TRBJ2-7; the D call may be TRBD1 or TRBD2 (7 bases each). This CDR3 is built from 15 residues. CDR1 LGHNA and CDR2 YSLEER come from the germline V gene. Trimming removed 0 bases from V and 5 bases from J, with 14 bases in between. CDR3 coding DNA: TGCGCCAGCAGCCAAGATAAGGGGGCGGGGGACGAGCAGTACTTC. As protein: CASSQDKGAGDEQYF.

About this clonotype itself: Likely a read error: the CDR3 ends without its conserved phenylalanine or tryptophan. This chain uses TRBV10-3 with TRBJ1-2, with D perhaps TRBD1 (5 bases). V shed 3 bases and J shed 1 base, with 12 bases lying between them. The CDR3 totals 15 residues. Germline lookup yields CDR1 ENHRY and CDR2 SYGVKD. The CDR3 region is CAISESTARNYGYTI. The CDR3 nucleotides are TGTGCCATCAGTGAATCGACAGCCCGTAACTATGGCTACACCATC.

In regard to this clonotype: A much larger clone lies a single base off, so this may be a read error. The chain combines TRBV6-5 with TRBJ2-3; D perhaps matches TRBD2 (6 bases). Trimming took off 8 bases at V and 5 bases at J, with 23 bases between the two ends. The CDR3 sequence is 16 residues long. CDR1 MNHEY and CDR2 SVGAGI come from the germline V gene. CDR3 coding DNA: TGTGCCAGCGCCTACCACGGCGGGGCGGGCATAGATACGCAGTATTTT. Protein sequence: CASAYHGGAGIDTQYF.

This clonotype has at least ten counts. The chain combines TRBV21-1 with TRBJ2-7; the table's D call TRBD1 went unverified against the DNA. TRBV21-1 is flagged as a pseudogene. The CDR3 totals 18 residues. The CDR3 sequence: CASSPPNLSGTGSYEQYF. The CDR3 DNA sequence: TGTGCCAGCAGCCCACCGAATCTCTCAGGGACGGGCTCCTACGAGCAGTACTTC.

This chain joins TRBV11-2 and TRBJ2-2; D unclear. The germline V gene encodes CDR1 SGHAT and CDR2 FQNNGV. There are 13 residues in the CDR3. V lost 9 bases, J lost 12 bases, and 20 bases lay in between. The chain's CDR3 is CASNPGPIGQLFF. CDR3 nucleotides: TGTGCCAGTAACCCGGGCCCCATAGGACAGCTGTTTTTT.

This clonotype came up a few times. A clone one base away is much larger, so this may be a read error. It is likely a read error, because the conserved phenylalanine at the end of the CDR3 is missing. J is TRBJ1-1 and V is TRBV28; D ambiguous. Trimming removed 7 bases at V and 3 bases at J, with 15 bases between. The length of the CDR3 is 14 residues. Germline-derived CDR1 and CDR2 are MDHEN and SYDVKM. This chain's CDR3 is CASTQMAVDTEAFL. CDR3 DNA: TGTGCCAGCACCCAAATGGCGGTTGACACTGAAGCTTTCCTT.

A note on this clonotype: A junction end diverges from the germline sequence, so it may reflect a read error. This chain joins TRBV24-1 and TRBJ2-2; 7 bases match TRBD2. This CDR3 is built from 15 residues. In germline, CDR1 is KGHDR, CDR2 SFDVKD. The DNA of the CDR3 is TGTGTCACCAAGGCGGCGGGAGCGGCCACCGGGGAACTGTTTTTT. The encoded protein is CVTKAAGAATGELFF.

The V call is TRBV6-1, the J call TRBJ2-1, with a tentative D call TRBD2 (7 bases). CDR1 is MNHNS and CDR2 is SASEGT in the germline V gene. The CDR3 is 15 amino acids. V lost 6 bases, J lost 11 bases, and 23 bases lay in between. CDR3 DNA: TGTGCCAGCAGAGGGGGACTAACGGGGCTTTATAAGCAGTTCTTC. This translates into CASRGGLTGLYKQFF.

Concerning this clonotype: A much more abundant neighbour one base away suggests this may be a read error. The chain is built from TRBV24-1 and TRBJ2-7; D remains unclear. The CDR3 length is 13 residues. Germline V gene lookup returns CDR1 KGHDR and CDR2 SFDVKD. Trimming took off 5 bases at V and 4 bases at J, with 11 bases between the two ends. CDR3 protein: CATSVVSSYEQYF. CDR3 sequence (DNA): TGTGCCACCAGTGTTGTGAGTAGTTACGAGCAGTACTTC.

Comments on this clonotype: Relative to the germline gene, one junction end is altered; a read error may explain this. The chain joins TRBV7-9 to TRBJ2-2; 9 bases line up with TRBD1. Germline V gene data show CDR1 as SEHNR and CDR2 as FQNEAQ (reference sequence). The CDR3 totals 15 residues. The CDR3 region is CASSAGTGMAWEMFF. CDR3 nucleotide sequence: TGTGCCAGCAGCGCCGGGACAGGGATGGCATGGGAGATGTTTTTT.

Regarding this clonotype: A junction boundary mismatches the germline segment, possibly from a read error. In DNA form, the CDR3 reads TGTGCCAGCAGAGTCGGGACTAGTCAGGTCGGGGAACTGTTTTTT. Protein product: CASRVGTSQVGELFF. The chain is built from TRBV12-3 or TRBV12-4 and TRBJ2-2, with TRBD2 identical over 8 bases. The CDR3 length is 15 residues.

Points on this clonotype: The germline gene is not matched at one end of the junction; a read error may be the cause. The rearrangement uses TRBV6-5 and TRBJ1-2; D not resolved. Per germline, CDR1 MNHEY and CDR2 SVGAGI. CDR3 length: 13 amino acids. For the CDR3, the DNA is TGTGCCAATAGGGTCGGAGTCAACTATGGTTACACCTTC. Protein: CANRVGVNYGYTF.

The V call is TRBV28, the J call TRBJ2-1, with D possibly TRBD1 on 6 matching bases. The V gene's germline CDR1 is MDHEN and CDR2 SYDVKM. CDR3 length: 14 residues. V lost 6 bases to trimming and J lost 6 bases, with 15 bases between them. The CDR3 DNA reads TGTGCCAGCAGGCCGCGGCACAGGGTCAATGAGCAGTTCTTC. Translating gives CASRPRHRVNEQFF.

V usage is TRBV10-2 and J usage is TRBJ2-7; D might be TRBD2 (6 bases). The CDR3 runs 15 residues. The germline V and J ends were trimmed by 3 bases and 4 bases, with 16 bases remaining between them. Germline V gene sequence: CDR1 WSHSY, CDR2 SAAADI. CDR3 sequence: CASSDPGRDSYEQYF. CDR3 DNA sequence: TGCGCCAGCAGTGACCCGGGACGGGACTCATACGAGCAGTACTTC.

With respect to this clonotype: One end of the junction varies from germline; a read error may be responsible. V is TRBV11-3 and J is TRBJ2-1; no firm D call. Germline CDR1 is SGHNT and CDR2 is YENEEA. The CDR3 totals 12 residues. CDR3 in DNA: TGTGCCAGCAGCTTAAATCCCAATGATCAGCTCTTC. Protein product: CASSLNPNDQLF.

On this clonotype: One end of the junction is discordant with germline, which a read error may explain. J is TRBJ2-7 and V is TRBV5-8; TRBD1 aligns across 10 bases. The V gene's germline CDR1 is SGHTS and CDR2 YDEGEE. CDR3 size: 15 residues. The CDR3 sequence is CASCLHGQGVYEQYF. The CDR3 nucleotides are TGTGCCAGCTGCTTACACGGACAGGGGGTCTACGAGCAGTACTTC.

V and J are TRBV4-3 and TRBJ2-6; D is unclear. CDR1 and CDR2 from the germline V gene are LGHNA and YSLEER. The germline V and J ends were trimmed by 0 bases and 7 bases, with 7 bases remaining between them. This CDR3 is built from 14 residues. This CDR3 reads CASSQDGEANVLTF. Here the CDR3 DNA reads TGCGCCAGCAGCCAAGATGGGGAAGCCAACGTCCTGACTTTC.